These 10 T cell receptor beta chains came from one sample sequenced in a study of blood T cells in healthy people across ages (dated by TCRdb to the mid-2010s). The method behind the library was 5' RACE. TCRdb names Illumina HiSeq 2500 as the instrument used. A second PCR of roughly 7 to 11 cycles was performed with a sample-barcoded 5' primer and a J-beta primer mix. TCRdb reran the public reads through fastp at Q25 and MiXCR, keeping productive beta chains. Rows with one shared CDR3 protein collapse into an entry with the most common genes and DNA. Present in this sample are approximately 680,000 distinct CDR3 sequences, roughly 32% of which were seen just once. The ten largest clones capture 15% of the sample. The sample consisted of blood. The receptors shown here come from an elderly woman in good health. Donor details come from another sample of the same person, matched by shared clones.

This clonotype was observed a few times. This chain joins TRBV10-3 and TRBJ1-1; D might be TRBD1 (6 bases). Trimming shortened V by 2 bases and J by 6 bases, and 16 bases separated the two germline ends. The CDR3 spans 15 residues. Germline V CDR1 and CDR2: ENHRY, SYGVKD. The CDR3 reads CAISEVRGAIAEAFF. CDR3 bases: TGTGCCATCAGTGAGGTCCGGGGGGCGATCGCTGAAGCTTTCTTT.

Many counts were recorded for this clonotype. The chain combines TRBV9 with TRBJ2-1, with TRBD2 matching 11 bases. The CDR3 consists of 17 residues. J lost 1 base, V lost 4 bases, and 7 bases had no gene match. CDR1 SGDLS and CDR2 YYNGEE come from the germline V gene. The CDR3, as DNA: TGTGCCAGCAGCAAAAGCCTAGCGGGGGGTTCCTACAATGAGCAGTTCTTC. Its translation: CASSKSLAGGSYNEQFF.

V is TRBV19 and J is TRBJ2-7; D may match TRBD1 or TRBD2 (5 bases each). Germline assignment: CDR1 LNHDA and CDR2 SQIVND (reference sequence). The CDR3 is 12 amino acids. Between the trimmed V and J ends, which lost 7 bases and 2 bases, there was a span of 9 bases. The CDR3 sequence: CASMGRAYEQYF. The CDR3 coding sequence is TGTGCCAGTATGGGGCGGGCCTACGAGCAGTACTTC.

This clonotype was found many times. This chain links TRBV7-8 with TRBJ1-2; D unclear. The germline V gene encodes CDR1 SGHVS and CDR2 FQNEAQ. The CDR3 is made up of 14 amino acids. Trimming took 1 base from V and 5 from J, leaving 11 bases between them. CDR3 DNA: TGTGCCAGCAGCTTAGGAGCGGCAGAGTATGGCTACACCTTC. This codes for CASSLGAAEYGYTF.

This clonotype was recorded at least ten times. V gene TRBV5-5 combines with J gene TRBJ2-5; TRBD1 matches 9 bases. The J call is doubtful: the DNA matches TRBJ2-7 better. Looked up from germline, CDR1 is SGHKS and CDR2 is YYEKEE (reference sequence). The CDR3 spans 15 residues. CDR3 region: CASTNTGTGRREQYF. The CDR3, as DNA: TGTGCCAGCACCAACACCGGGACAGGGAGACGCGAGCAGTACTTC.

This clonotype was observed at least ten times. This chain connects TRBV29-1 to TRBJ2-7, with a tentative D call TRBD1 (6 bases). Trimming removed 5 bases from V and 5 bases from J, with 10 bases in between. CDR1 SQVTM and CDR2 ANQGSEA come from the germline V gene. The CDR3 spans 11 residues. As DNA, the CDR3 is TGCAGCGTTTGGGGGCTCAACGAGCAGTACTTC. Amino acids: CSVWGLNEQYF.

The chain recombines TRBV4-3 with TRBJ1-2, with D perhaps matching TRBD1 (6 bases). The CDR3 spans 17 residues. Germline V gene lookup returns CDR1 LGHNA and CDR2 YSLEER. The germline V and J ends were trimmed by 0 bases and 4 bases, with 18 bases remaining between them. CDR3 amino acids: CASSQDRALGGTYGYTF. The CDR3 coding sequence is TGCGCCAGCAGCCAAGATCGGGCGTTAGGGGGAACCTATGGCTACACCTTC.

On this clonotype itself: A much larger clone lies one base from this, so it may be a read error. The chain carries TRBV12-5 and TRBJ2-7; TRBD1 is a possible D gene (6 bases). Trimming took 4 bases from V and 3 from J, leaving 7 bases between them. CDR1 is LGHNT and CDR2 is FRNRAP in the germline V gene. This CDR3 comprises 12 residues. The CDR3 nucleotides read TGTGCTAGTGGTTCCAGGGGCTACGAGCAGTACTTC. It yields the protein CASGSRGYEQYF.

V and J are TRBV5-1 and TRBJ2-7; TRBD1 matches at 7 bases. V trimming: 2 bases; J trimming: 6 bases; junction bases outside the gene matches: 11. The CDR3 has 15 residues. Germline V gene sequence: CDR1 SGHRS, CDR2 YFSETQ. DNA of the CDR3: TGCGCCAGCAGCTTCTCCGGGACAGTGCTGGGCGAGCAGTACTTC. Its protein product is CASSFSGTVLGEQYF.

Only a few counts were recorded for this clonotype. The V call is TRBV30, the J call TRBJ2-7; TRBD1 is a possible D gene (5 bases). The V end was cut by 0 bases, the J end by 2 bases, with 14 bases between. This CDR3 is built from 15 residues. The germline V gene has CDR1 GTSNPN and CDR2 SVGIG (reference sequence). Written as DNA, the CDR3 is TGTGCCTGGAGTGTGGACACAGGACCTACCTACGAGCAGTACTTC. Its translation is CAWSVDTGPTYEQYF.